Sequencing of this T cell receptor beta chain was carried out in a study of cytomegalovirus exposure and HLA in healthy donors. Study-wide results and limits: The study recorded around 160 TCR beta chains that were cytomegalovirus-associated.

The CDR3 runs to 15 residues. Trimming cost V 5 bases and J 1 base, with 12 bases left between them. Germline V lookup: CDR1 MNHNS, CDR2 SASEGT. In regard to this clone: Its antigen is undetermined.

With 60 Vbeta and 13 Jbeta primers, the PCR was carried out. Sequencing was performed with immunoSEQ multiplex PCR; in TCRdb, only in-frame clones are kept and a portion is missing. Across 150,000 to 250,000 clones, the top ten clones capture roughly 0.74% of the sample. Sequences were obtained from PBMCs. This chain uses TRBV6-1 with TRBJ1-5, with D possibly being TRBD1 (5 bases). The sequence came from a boy aged 5-17 years in good health and CMV-seronegative. DNA for the CDR3: TGTGCCAGCAGTTCCACTTGGGGCAGCAATCAGCCCCAGCATTTT. Its translation is CASSSTWGSNQPQHF.